These T cell receptor beta chains were read from a single sample in a study of blood T cell repertoires in COVID-19. Assay: immunoSEQ multiplex PCR; the TCRdb copy retains only in-frame clones and omits some. The sample comprises about 260,000 clones, around 88% of which are singletons, and around 1.9% rests with the top ten. Source material: PBMCs or T cells enriched from blood (not recorded which). Receptor source: a woman in her 50s who had recovered from COVID-19. The conserved cysteine and the conserved F or W are not part of the CDR3 here. A D gene is named only where the DNA matches it firmly.

v_call: TRBV21-1
d_call: NA
cdr3_aa: ASSQVSGQPMNTEAF

v_call: TRBV4-1
d_call: NA
cdr3_aa: ASSPENFYGYT

v_call: TRBV5-4
d_call: NA
cdr3_aa: ASSLGPRGGANEKLF

v_call: TRBV18
d_call: TRBD1
cdr3_aa: ASSPGTAGANVLT

v_call: TRBV29-1
d_call: TRBD1
cdr3_aa: SVRDRRNYGYT

v_call: TRBV4-3
d_call: TRBD2
cdr3_aa: ASSQDSEVAGREQF

v_call: TRBV19
d_call: TRBD2
cdr3_aa: ASSLGGGYEQY

v_call: TRBV9
d_call: NA
cdr3_aa: ASSVGGASGNTIY

v_call: TRBV15
d_call: NA
cdr3_aa: ATSRDGTSYEQY

v_call: TRBV30
d_call: NA
cdr3_aa: AWSDTISYEQY

v_call: TRBV6-5
d_call: TRBD1
cdr3_aa: ASSYSRGRTNEKLF

v_call: TRBV12-2
d_call: NA
cdr3_aa: ASRFPGLAGGRQRTDTQY

v_call: TRBV9
d_call: NA
cdr3_aa: ASSVYSGNTIY

v_call: TRBV4-3
d_call: NA
cdr3_aa: ASSPSAASNYGYT

v_call: TRBV30
d_call: TRBD1
cdr3_aa: AWSVGTGPYSNQPQH

v_call: TRBV19
d_call: NA
cdr3_aa: ASSMDPRGNTEAF

v_call: TRBV2
d_call: NA
cdr3_aa: ASSDRFSYNSPLH

v_call: TRBV7-9
d_call: NA
cdr3_aa: ASSLALEQNTIY

v_call: TRBV6-5
d_call: TRBD1
cdr3_aa: ASSYGRGSSGNTIY

v_call: TRBV12-3/TRBV12-4
d_call: NA
cdr3_aa: ASSFRVNTEAF

v_call: TRBV7-2
d_call: TRBD2
cdr3_aa: ASSRLSGRSNEQF

v_call: TRBV4-1
d_call: NA
cdr3_aa: ASSHWGRAETNEKLF

v_call: TRBV6-2/TRBV6-3
d_call: NA
cdr3_aa: ASSLTRQPQH

v_call: TRBV23-1
d_call: NA
cdr3_aa: ASSQSSPINYGYT

v_call: TRBV6-1
d_call: NA
cdr3_aa: ASSEISTATNEKLF

v_call: TRBV5-1
d_call: TRBD1
cdr3_aa: ASSGGTEGNTIY

v_call: TRBV7-2
d_call: TRBD1
cdr3_aa: ASSSPGTGGYNEQF

v_call: TRBV30
d_call: NA
cdr3_aa: ASGWGASGYT

v_call: TRBV30
d_call: TRBD2
cdr3_aa: AWIQAGAITQY

v_call: TRBV4-3
d_call: TRBD1
cdr3_aa: ASSQDGRQGMGEKLF

v_call: TRBV27
d_call: NA
cdr3_aa: ASSFRRAPNYGYT

v_call: TRBV3-1/TRBV3-2
d_call: TRBD2
cdr3_aa: ATCIEVAGGRETQY

v_call: TRBV5-6
d_call: TRBD1
cdr3_aa: ASSFRGVTSGYT

v_call: TRBV11-1
d_call: NA
cdr3_aa: ASSWAGGGYT

v_call: TRBV5-6
d_call: NA
cdr3_aa: ASSPPRSNEKLF

v_call: TRBV25-1
d_call: TRBD1
cdr3_aa: ASSEFGQGGNYGYT

v_call: TRBV9
d_call: TRBD1
cdr3_aa: ASSVATGQGLGNTIY

v_call: TRBV5-1
d_call: NA
cdr3_aa: ASSLAGGQITGELF

v_call: TRBV5-1
d_call: TRBD2
cdr3_aa: ASSPGGAGTDTQY

v_call: TRBV12-3/TRBV12-4
d_call: NA
cdr3_aa: ASKEAGPYEQY

v_call: TRBV7-2
d_call: TRBD2
cdr3_aa: ASTRGDYKGELF

v_call: TRBV9
d_call: NA
cdr3_aa: ASNREANPTGELF

v_call: TRBV9
d_call: NA
cdr3_aa: ASSAGRGTGHNEQF

v_call: TRBV10-2
d_call: TRBD1
cdr3_aa: ASSERDRGVGEQY

v_call: TRBV19
d_call: NA
cdr3_aa: ASSKASRRGTEAF

v_call: TRBV6-5
d_call: TRBD2
cdr3_aa: ASSYSGGRGAYEQY

v_call: TRBV7-2
d_call: NA
cdr3_aa: ASRWTNGNEQF

v_call: TRBV19
d_call: TRBD1
cdr3_aa: ASSIHQGGLH

v_call: TRBV11-3
d_call: NA
cdr3_aa: ASSPIFDNSYEQY

v_call: TRBV7-2
d_call: TRBD1
cdr3_aa: ASRYDRDQPQH

v_call: TRBV10-1
d_call: TRBD1
cdr3_aa: ASSGGDRGINQPQH

v_call: TRBV28
d_call: NA
cdr3_aa: ASLDGREIGGYT

v_call: TRBV6-2/TRBV6-3
d_call: TRBD1
cdr3_aa: ASSRDRVNNEQF

v_call: TRBV19
d_call: TRBD2
cdr3_aa: ASSIDSGQQY

v_call: TRBV7-2
d_call: NA
cdr3_aa: ASSLGGGNQPQH

v_call: TRBV4-3
d_call: NA
cdr3_aa: ASSQRRVQRLSNYGYT